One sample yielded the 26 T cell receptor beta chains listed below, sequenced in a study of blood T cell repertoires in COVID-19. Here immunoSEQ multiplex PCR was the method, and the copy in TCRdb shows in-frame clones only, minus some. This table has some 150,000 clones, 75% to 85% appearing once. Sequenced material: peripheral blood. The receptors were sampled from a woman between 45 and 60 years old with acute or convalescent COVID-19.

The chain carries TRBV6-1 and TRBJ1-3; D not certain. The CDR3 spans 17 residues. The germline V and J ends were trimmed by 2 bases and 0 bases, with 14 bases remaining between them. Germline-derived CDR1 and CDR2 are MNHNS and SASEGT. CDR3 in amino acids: CASSEQPIGLSGNTIYF. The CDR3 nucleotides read TGTGCCAGCAGTGAACAGCCGATAGGACTCTCTGGAAACACCATATATTTT.

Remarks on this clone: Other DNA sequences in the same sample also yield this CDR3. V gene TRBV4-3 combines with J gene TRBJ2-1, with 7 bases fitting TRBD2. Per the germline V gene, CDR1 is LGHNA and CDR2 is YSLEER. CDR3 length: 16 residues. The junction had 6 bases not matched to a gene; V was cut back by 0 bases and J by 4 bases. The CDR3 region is CASSQEVSGGYNEQFF. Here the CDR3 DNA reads TGCGCCAGCAGCCAAGAGGTCTCGGGGGGTTACAATGAGCAGTTCTTC.

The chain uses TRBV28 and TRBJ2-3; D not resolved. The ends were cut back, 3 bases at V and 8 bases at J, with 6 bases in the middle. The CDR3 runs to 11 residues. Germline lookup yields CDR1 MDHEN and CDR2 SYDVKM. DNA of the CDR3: TGTGCCAGCAGTTTTTCCGGTACGCAGTATTTT. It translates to CASSFSGTQYF.

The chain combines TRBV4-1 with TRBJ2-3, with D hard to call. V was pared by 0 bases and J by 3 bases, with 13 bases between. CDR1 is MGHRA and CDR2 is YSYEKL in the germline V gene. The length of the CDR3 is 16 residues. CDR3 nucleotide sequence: TGCGCCAGCAGCCAAGATGAAGCGCTCGGGACAGATACGCAGTATTTT. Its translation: CASSQDEALGTDTQYF.

The chain's CDR3 is CASSLTLTLDSNQPQHF. CDR3 in DNA: TGTGCCAGCAGCTTGACTCTGACTTTGGATAGCAATCAGCCCCAGCATTTT. The chain employs TRBV11-2 and TRBJ1-5; no reliable D call. V was trimmed by 3 bases and J by 0 bases, leaving 15 bases between them. CDR1 and CDR2 (germline): SGHAT, FQNNGV. CDR3 length equals 17 residues.

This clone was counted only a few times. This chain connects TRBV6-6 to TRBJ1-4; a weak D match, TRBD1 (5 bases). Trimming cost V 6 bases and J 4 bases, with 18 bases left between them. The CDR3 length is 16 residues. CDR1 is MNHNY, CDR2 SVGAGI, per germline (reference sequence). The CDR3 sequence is CASRSPQGLDNEKLFF. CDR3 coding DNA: TGTGCCAGCAGATCACCCCAGGGTTTAGATAATGAAAAACTGTTTTTT.

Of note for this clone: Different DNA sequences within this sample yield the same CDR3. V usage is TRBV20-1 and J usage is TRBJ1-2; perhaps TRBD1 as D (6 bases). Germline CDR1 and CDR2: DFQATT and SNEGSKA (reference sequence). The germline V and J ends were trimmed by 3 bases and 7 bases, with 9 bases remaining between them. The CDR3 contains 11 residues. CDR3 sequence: CSARGDTGYTF. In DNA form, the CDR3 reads TGCAGTGCTAGGGGGGACACTGGCTACACCTTC.

CDR3 DNA: TGTGCCAGCAAGGGACAGGGGGCCTCCGAGCAGTACTTC. Residues: CASKGQGASEQYF. This chain connects TRBV6-5 to TRBJ2-7; the match to TRBD1 covers 12 bases. The CDR3 extends over 13 amino acids. V lost 7 bases, J lost 6 bases, and 4 bases stayed unmatched. The V gene's germline CDR1 is MNHEY and CDR2 SVGAGI.

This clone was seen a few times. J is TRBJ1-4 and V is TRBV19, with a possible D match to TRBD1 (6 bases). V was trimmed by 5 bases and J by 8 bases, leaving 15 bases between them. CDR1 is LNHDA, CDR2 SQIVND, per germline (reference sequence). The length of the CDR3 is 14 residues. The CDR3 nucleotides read TGTGCCAGTAGTCAGGACAGTTCTTGGGAAAAACTGTTTTTT. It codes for CASSQDSSWEKLFF.

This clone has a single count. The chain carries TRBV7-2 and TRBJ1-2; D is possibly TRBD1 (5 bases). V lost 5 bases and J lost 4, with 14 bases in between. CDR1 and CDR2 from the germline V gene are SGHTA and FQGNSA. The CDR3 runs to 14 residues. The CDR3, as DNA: TGTGCCAGCAGCCCGACCGGGGGAGCCTATGGCTACACCTTC. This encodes CASSPTGGAYGYTF.

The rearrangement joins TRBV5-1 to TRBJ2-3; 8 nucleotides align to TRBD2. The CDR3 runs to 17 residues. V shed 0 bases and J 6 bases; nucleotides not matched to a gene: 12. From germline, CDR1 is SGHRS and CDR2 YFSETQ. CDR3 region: CASSLASGGRPSDTQYF. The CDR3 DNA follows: TGCGCCAGCAGCTTGGCCAGCGGGGGCCGTCCGTCCGATACGCAGTATTTT. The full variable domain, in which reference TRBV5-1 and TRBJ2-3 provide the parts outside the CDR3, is KAGVTQTPRYLIKTRGQQVTLSCSPISGHRSVSWYQQTPGQGLQFLFEYFSETQRNKGNFPGRFSGRQFSNSRSEMNVSTLELGDSALYLCASSLASGGRPSDTQYFGPGTRLTVL.

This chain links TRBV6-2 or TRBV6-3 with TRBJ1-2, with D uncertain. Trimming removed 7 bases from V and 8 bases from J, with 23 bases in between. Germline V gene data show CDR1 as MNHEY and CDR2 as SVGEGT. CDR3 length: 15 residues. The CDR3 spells CASTPPGFQDYGYTF. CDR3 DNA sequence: TGTGCCAGCACCCCCCCTGGGTTTCAGGATTACGGCTACACCTTC.

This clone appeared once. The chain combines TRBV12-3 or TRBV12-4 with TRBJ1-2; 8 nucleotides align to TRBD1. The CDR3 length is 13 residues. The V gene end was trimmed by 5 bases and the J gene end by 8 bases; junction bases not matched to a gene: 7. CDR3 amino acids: CASSLGQGSGYTF. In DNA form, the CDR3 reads TGTGCCAGCAGTCTTGGACAGGGCAGCGGCTACACCTTC.

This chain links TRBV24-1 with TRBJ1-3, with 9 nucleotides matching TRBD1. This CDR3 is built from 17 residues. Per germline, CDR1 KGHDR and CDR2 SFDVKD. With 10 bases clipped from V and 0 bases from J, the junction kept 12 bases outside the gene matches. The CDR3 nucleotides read TGTGCCACGCAAGGGACAGGGCCCTTTTCCTCTGGAAACACCATATATTTT. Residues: CATQGTGPFSSGNTIYF.

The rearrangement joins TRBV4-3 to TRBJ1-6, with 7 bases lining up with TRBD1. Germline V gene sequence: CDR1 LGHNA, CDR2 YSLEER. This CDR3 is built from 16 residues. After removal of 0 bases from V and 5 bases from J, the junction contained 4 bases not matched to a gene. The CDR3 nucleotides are TGCGCCAGCAGCCAAGAAGACAGGGCGAATAATTCACCCCTCCACTTT. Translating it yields CASSQEDRANNSPLHF.

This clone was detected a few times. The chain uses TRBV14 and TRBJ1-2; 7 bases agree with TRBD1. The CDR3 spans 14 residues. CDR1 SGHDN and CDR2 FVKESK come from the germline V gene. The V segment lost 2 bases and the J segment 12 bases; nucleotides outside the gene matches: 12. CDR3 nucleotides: TGTGCCAGCAGCCAAAACACGGCGGGGACAGATGACACCTTC. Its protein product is CASSQNTAGTDDTF.

The CDR3 coding sequence is TGTGCCAGTAGTAGGGACAGGGGAATGATTGGGAATGAAAAACTGTTTTTT. Protein: CASSRDRGMIGNEKLFF. The chain combines TRBV19 with TRBJ1-4; 10 bases agree with TRBD1. The germline V gene has CDR1 LNHDA and CDR2 SQIVND (reference sequence). The length of the CDR3 is 17 residues. V lost 4 bases and J lost 5; bases outside the gene matches: 10. The full variable domain, in which reference TRBV19 and TRBJ1-4 provide the parts outside the CDR3, is DGGITQSPKYLFRKEGQNVTLSCEQNLNHDAMYWYRQDPGQGLRLIYYSQIVNDFQKGDIAEGYSVSREKKESFPLTVTSAQKNPTAFYLCASSRDRGMIGNEKLFFGSGTQLSVL.

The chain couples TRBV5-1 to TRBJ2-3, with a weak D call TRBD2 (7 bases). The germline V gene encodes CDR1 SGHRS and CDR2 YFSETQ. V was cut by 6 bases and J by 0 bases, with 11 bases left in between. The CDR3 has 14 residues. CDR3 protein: CASTGGGSTDTQYF. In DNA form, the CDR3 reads TGCGCCAGCACGGGCGGGGGCAGCACAGATACGCAGTATTTT. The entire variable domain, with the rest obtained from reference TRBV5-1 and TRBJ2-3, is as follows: KAGVTQTPRYLIKTRGQQVTLSCSPISGHRSVSWYQQTPGQGLQFLFEYFSETQRNKGNFPGRFSGRQFSNSRSEMNVSTLELGDSALYLCASTGGGSTDTQYFGPGTRLTVL.

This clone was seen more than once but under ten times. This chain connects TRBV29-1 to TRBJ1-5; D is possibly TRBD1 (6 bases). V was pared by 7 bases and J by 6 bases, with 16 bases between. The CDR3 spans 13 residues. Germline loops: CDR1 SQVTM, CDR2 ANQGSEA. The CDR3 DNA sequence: TGCAGCGCCGCCTTAGAAGGGGGTCAGCCCCAGCATTTT. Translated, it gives CSAALEGGQPQHF.

The CDR3 region has the DNA TGTGCCAGCTCACCACCAAATCAGGGTCGGTCCAAAAACATTCAGTACTTC. This sequence encodes CASSPPNQGRSKNIQYF. The genes are TRBV18 and TRBJ2-4; D perhaps matches TRBD1 (5 bases). V gave up 0 bases and J gave up 2 bases, with 14 bases separating them. This CDR3 comprises 17 residues. Germline V gene lookup returns CDR1 KGHSH and CDR2 LQKENI.

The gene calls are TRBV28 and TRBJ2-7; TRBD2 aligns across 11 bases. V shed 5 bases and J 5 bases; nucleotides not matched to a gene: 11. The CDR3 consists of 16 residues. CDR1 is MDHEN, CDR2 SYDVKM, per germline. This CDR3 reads CASSTQLAGAGDEQYF. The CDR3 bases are TGTGCCAGCAGTACCCAACTAGCGGGGGCCGGGGACGAGCAGTACTTC.

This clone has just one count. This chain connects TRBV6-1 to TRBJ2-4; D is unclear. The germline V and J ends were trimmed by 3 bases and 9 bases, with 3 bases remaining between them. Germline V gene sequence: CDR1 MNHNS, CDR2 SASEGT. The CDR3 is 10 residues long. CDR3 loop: CASSDGIQYF. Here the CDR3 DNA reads TGTGCCAGCAGTGACGGCATTCAGTACTTC.

Written as DNA, the CDR3 is TGTGCCATCACGCGGGGGCAGGAGGATGGCTACACCTTC. Protein: CAITRGQEDGYTF. V and J are TRBV10-3 and TRBJ1-2; a weak D match, TRBD1 (6 bases). The CDR3 sequence is 13 residues long. The germline V gene encodes CDR1 ENHRY and CDR2 SYGVKD. V lost 7 bases and J 6 bases, leaving 15 bases between the germline ends.

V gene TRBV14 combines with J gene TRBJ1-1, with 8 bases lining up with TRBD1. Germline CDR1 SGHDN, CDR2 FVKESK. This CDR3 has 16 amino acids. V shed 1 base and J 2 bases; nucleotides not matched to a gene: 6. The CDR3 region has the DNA TGTGCCAGCAGCCAAGGGACAGGGACTCTAAACACTGAAGCTTTCTTT. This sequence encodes CASSQGTGTLNTEAFF.

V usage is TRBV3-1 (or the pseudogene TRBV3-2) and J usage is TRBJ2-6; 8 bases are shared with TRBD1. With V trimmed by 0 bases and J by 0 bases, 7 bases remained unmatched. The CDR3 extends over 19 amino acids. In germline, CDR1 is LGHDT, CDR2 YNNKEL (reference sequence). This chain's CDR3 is CASSQEGDRWNSGANVLTF. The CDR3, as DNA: TGTGCCAGCAGCCAAGAGGGGGACAGGTGGAACTCTGGGGCCAACGTCCTGACTTTC.

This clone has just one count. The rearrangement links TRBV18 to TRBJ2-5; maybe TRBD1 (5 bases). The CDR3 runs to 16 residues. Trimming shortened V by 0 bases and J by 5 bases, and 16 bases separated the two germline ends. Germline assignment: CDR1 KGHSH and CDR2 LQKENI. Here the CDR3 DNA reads TGTGCCAGCTCACCACCCCAAGCAGGGTTGGGGGAGACCCAGTACTTC. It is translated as CASSPPQAGLGETQYF.